Below, 28 T cell receptor beta chains from the same sample are listed, as sequenced in a study of T cell responses to AZD1222 COVID-19 vaccine. Only in-frame clones appear in the TCRdb table, and some are missing; sequencing was by immunoSEQ multiplex PCR. The table shows about 150,000 clones, with 80% to 95% occurring only once. The source was peripheral blood, collected 28 days after the second AZD1222 dose. The receptors originated from an adult who received the AZD1222 COVID-19 vaccine.

J is TRBJ2-7 and V is TRBV27, with no clear D. The CDR3 totals 13 residues. Trimming pared 2 bases from V and 2 bases from J, leaving 7 bases between. Germline V gives CDR1 MNHEY, CDR2 SMNVEV (reference sequence). This chain's CDR3 is CASSLKETYEQYF. CDR3 bases: TGTGCCAGCAGTTTAAAGGAAACCTACGAGCAGTACTTC.

The chain combines TRBV5-4 with TRBJ2-1, with D possibly being TRBD1 (5 bases). Trimming stripped 4 bases from V and 9 bases from J, with 17 bases between. Germline V lookup: CDR1 SGHNT, CDR2 YYREEE (reference sequence). The CDR3 runs 14 residues. Here the CDR3 DNA reads TGTGCCAGCAGCCAGACAGAGAGGTGGGGTGAGCAGTTCTTC. As protein: CASSQTERWGEQFF.

The rearrangement uses TRBV5-4 and TRBJ2-7; the match to TRBD2 covers 9 bases. CDR3 size: 15 residues. CDR1 and CDR2 from the germline V gene are SGHNT and YYREEE (reference sequence). The V gene end was trimmed by 4 bases and the J gene end by 7 bases; junction bases not matched to a gene: 12. CDR3 residues: CASSLARAGGEEQYF. The CDR3 bases are TGTGCCAGCAGCCTCGCGCGAGCGGGAGGAGAAGAGCAGTACTTC.

The chain recombines TRBV11-2 with TRBJ1-4; D remains unclear. Trimming removed 6 bases at V and 8 bases at J, with 16 bases between. Germline-derived CDR1 and CDR2 are SGHAT and FQNNGV. This CDR3 has 14 residues. CDR3 coding DNA: TGTGCCAGCAGGGCGCCGGGGTCACGCGAAAAACTGTTTTTT. Translation gives CASRAPGSREKLFF.

The chain has TRBV20-1 and TRBJ2-7; D call uncertain. The CDR3 contains 10 residues. Germline assignment: CDR1 DFQATT and CDR2 SNEGSKA (reference sequence). Between the trimmed V and J ends, which lost 5 bases and 7 bases, there was a span of 9 bases. The CDR3 bases are TGCAGTGCTCTCGTAGGGGAGCAGTACTTC. Translating it yields CSALVGEQYF.

The chain couples TRBV18 to TRBJ1-1; perhaps TRBD1 as D (5 bases). The V end was cut by 5 bases, the J end by 2 bases, with 15 bases between. Germline values: CDR1 KGHSH, CDR2 LQKENI. This CDR3 has 15 amino acids. CDR3 DNA sequence: TGTGCCAGCTCAATAGGGACCGCGGGAAACACTGAAGCTTTCTTT. Protein product: CASSIGTAGNTEAFF.

The J gene is TRBJ2-7, the V gene TRBV12-3 or TRBV12-4; D call uncertain. The V and J ends lost 7 bases and 2 bases respectively, with 12 bases between them. The CDR3 length is 13 residues. The DNA for the CDR3 is TGTGCCAGCACCCTCGGCCTGACCTACGAGCAGTACTTC. Its translation is CASTLGLTYEQYF.

The chain combines TRBV10-3 with TRBJ1-1; weak D call: TRBD1 (6 bases). Trimming shortened V by 2 bases and J by 4 bases, and 11 bases separated the two germline ends. This CDR3 region has 14 residues. Per germline, CDR1 ENHRY and CDR2 SYGVKD. CDR3 residues: CAISERGLGTEAFF. The CDR3 coding sequence is TGTGCCATCAGTGAGAGGGGGTTGGGCACTGAAGCTTTCTTT.

This chain links TRBV28 with TRBJ1-2; tentative D call: TRBD1 (6 bases). V lost 5 bases, J lost 5 bases, and 15 bases lay in between. The CDR3 is 14 amino acids. Germline CDR1 MDHEN, CDR2 SYDVKM. Here the CDR3 reads CASSPGQQRYGYTF. CDR3 DNA: TGTGCCAGCAGTCCCGGACAGCAGCGATATGGCTACACCTTC.

The genes are TRBV7-9 and TRBJ1-5, with TRBD1 matching 8 bases. The CDR3 length is 14 residues. V was clipped by 5 bases and J by 6 bases; unmatched bases: 6. The germline gives CDR1 SEHNR, CDR2 FQNEAQ (reference sequence). The CDR3 protein is CASSDGQGGQPQHF. The CDR3, as DNA: TGTGCCAGCAGCGACGGACAGGGTGGTCAGCCCCAGCATTTT.

The chain couples TRBV6-5 to TRBJ1-6; the match to TRBD1 covers 7 bases. CDR3 size: 14 residues. V lost 8 bases to trimming and J lost 7 bases; unmatched junction nucleotides: 8. Looked up from germline, CDR1 is MNHEY and CDR2 is SVGAGI. The chain's CDR3 is CASSRGGGNSPLHF. The CDR3 coding sequence is TGTGCCAGCTCCAGGGGGGGTGGGAATTCACCCCTCCACTTT.

In DNA form, the CDR3 reads TGTGCCAGCAGCTTTTTGGGTCCGGACAGCACAGATACGCAGTATTTT. It codes for CASSFLGPDSTDTQYF. This sequence joins TRBV11-2 and TRBJ2-3; D not resolved. The CDR3 loop spans 16 amino acids. Germline assignment: CDR1 SGHAT and CDR2 FQNNGV. V gave up 3 bases and J gave up 0 bases, with 13 bases separating them.

CDR3 sequence: CASSVDEGMHQPQHF. The DNA for the CDR3 is TGTGCCAGCAGCGTAGATGAAGGGATGCATCAGCCCCAGCATTTT. The chain is built from TRBV9 and TRBJ1-5; no clear D. The V end was cut by 0 bases, the J end by 5 bases, with 12 bases between. Germline V lookup: CDR1 SGDLS, CDR2 YYNGEE. This CDR3 spans 15 amino acids.

V gene TRBV27 combines with J gene TRBJ2-7; 7 positions match TRBD2. V was pared by 2 bases and J by 2 bases, with 6 bases of the junction left unmatched. Germline loops: CDR1 MNHEY, CDR2 SMNVEV (reference sequence). This CDR3 is 15 amino acids long. DNA for the CDR3: TGTGCCAGCAGTTTACGAGCGGGACTCGCCTACGAGCAGTACTTC. It encodes CASSLRAGLAYEQYF.

The J gene is TRBJ1-1, the V gene TRBV24-1; D not resolved. In germline, CDR1 is KGHDR, CDR2 SFDVKD. Deletions cut 5 bases from V and 4 bases from J, with 10 bases between. The CDR3 has 13 amino acids. CDR3 nucleotides: TGTGCCACCAGTGCGGTGGAAGGCACTGAAGCTTTCTTT. It yields the protein CATSAVEGTEAFF.

CDR3 sequence: CASSSIRPGRGVSTEAFF. CDR3 sequence (DNA): TGTGCCAGCAGCTCCATTAGACCGGGACGGGGGGTCAGCACTGAAGCTTTCTTT. The V gene is TRBV7-8, the J gene TRBJ1-1; D perhaps matches TRBD1 (5 bases). CDR3 size: 18 residues. The V gene lost 4 bases and the J gene lost 4 bases, with 25 bases spanning the gap. CDR1 is SGHVS and CDR2 is FQNEAQ in the germline V gene.

J is TRBJ2-5 and V is TRBV28, with D perhaps given as TRBD1 or TRBD2 (5 bases each). Trimming left V 5 bases short and J 9 bases short, with 13 bases between. The CDR3 length is 12 residues. In germline, CDR1 is MDHEN, CDR2 SYDVKM. CDR3 nucleotides: TGTGCCAGCAGTCGGGGCCCCAAAGCCCAGTACTTC. It yields the protein CASSRGPKAQYF.

This chain connects TRBV5-1 to TRBJ2-1; perhaps TRBD2 as D (5 bases). Germline V gene lookup returns CDR1 SGHRS and CDR2 YFSETQ. The CDR3 is made up of 15 amino acids. V was cut by 1 base and J by 0 bases, with 8 bases left in between. The CDR3 is CASSLTDSSYNEQFF. The CDR3 nucleotides are TGCGCCAGCAGCTTGACGGACTCCTCCTACAATGAGCAGTTCTTC.

This clone was recorded a few times. The chain employs TRBV6-4 and TRBJ2-2, with D hard to call. The CDR3 runs to 12 residues. The germline V and J ends were trimmed by 10 bases and 2 bases, with 8 bases remaining between them. Germline V gene lookup returns CDR1 MRHNA and CDR2 SNTAGT. This CDR3 is CATRRNTGELFF. CDR3 nucleotide sequence: TGTGCCACCAGGCGAAACACCGGGGAGCTGTTTTTT.

The gene calls are TRBV4-1 and TRBJ1-3; 7 nucleotides match TRBD1. The J segment lost 3 bases and the V segment lost 3 bases, leaving 17 bases of the junction unmatched. The CDR3 is 19 amino acids. The germline V gene encodes CDR1 MGHRA and CDR2 YSYEKL. DNA for the CDR3: TGCGCCAGCAGCCACCCGATCAATACGAGGGGGCGACTTGGAAACACCATATATTTT. This codes for CASSHPINTRGRLGNTIYF.

The rearrangement links TRBV6-1 to TRBJ1-4, with 7 bases matching TRBD1. Trimming cost V 3 bases and J 5 bases; bases outside gene matches: 6. Germline CDR1 MNHNS, CDR2 SASEGT. The CDR3 is made up of 15 amino acids. CDR3 protein: CASSDDRVGNEKLFF. In nucleotides, the CDR3 is TGTGCCAGCAGTGACGACAGGGTCGGCAATGAAAAACTGTTTTTT.

The chain recombines TRBV9 with TRBJ2-3; 9 positions match TRBD2. This CDR3 spans 18 amino acids. CDR1 and CDR2 (germline): SGDLS, YYNGEE. The trim removed 0 bases at V and 1 base at J, leaving 9 bases unmatched. CDR3: CASSVGVLAGSGTDTQYF. The CDR3 nucleotides read TGTGCCAGCAGCGTAGGTGTGCTAGCGGGATCGGGCACAGATACGCAGTATTTT.

This chain joins TRBV6-5 and TRBJ2-3, with no clear D. Trimming removed 2 bases from V and 1 base from J, with 13 bases in between. The CDR3 is 16 residues long. Per germline, CDR1 MNHEY and CDR2 SVGAGI. Here the CDR3 DNA reads TGTGCCAGCAGTTACGGCAGAAACCTTGGCACAGATACGCAGTATTTT. It encodes CASSYGRNLGTDTQYF.

The sample holds a few counts of this clone. V gene TRBV2 combines with J gene TRBJ2-2; D not resolved. The CDR3 contains 16 residues. Per the germline V gene, CDR1 is SNHLY and CDR2 is FYNNEI. Deletions cut 8 bases from V and 3 bases from J, with 19 bases between. The CDR3 DNA reads TGTGCCAGCTCTAGAAGGAGCCCTCGAGACACCGGGGAGCTGTTTTTT. Translating it yields CASSRRSPRDTGELFF.

In DNA form, the CDR3 reads TGCAGTGCTACCCTCTATGGGGAGCAGTTCTTC. Protein product: CSATLYGEQFF. V and J are TRBV20-1 and TRBJ2-1; D unresolved. The CDR3 has 11 residues. Trimming left V 4 bases short and J 10 bases short, with 11 bases between. Looked up from germline, CDR1 is DFQATT and CDR2 is SNEGSKA (reference sequence).

This chain joins TRBV9 and TRBJ2-6, with TRBD2 matching over 14 bases. Germline values: CDR1 SGDLS, CDR2 YYNGEE. V was clipped by 4 bases and J by 1 base; unmatched bases: 4. This CDR3 contains 18 residues. The CDR3 DNA is TGTGCCAGCAGCTCCCGACTAGCGGGAGGGTCTGGGGCCAACGTCCTGACTTTC. Its protein is CASSSRLAGGSGANVLTF.

J is TRBJ1-4 and V is TRBV5-4; tentative D call: TRBD1 (5 bases). V was cut by 3 bases and J by 13 bases, with 16 bases left in between. This CDR3 has 13 residues. CDR1 and CDR2 from the germline V gene are SGHNT and YYREEE (reference sequence). The CDR3 sequence: CASSSGGGVGLFF. The CDR3 DNA reads TGTGCCAGCAGCTCCGGCGGGGGAGTCGGACTGTTTTTT.

The genes are TRBV27 and TRBJ2-1; the match to TRBD2 covers 9 bases. The length of the CDR3 is 15 residues. V shed 3 bases and J 4 bases; nucleotides not matched to a gene: 4. Germline loops: CDR1 MNHEY, CDR2 SMNVEV (reference sequence). CDR3 residues: CASSFGSGRYNEQFF. Here the CDR3 DNA reads TGTGCCAGCAGTTTCGGTAGCGGGAGATACAATGAGCAGTTCTTC.